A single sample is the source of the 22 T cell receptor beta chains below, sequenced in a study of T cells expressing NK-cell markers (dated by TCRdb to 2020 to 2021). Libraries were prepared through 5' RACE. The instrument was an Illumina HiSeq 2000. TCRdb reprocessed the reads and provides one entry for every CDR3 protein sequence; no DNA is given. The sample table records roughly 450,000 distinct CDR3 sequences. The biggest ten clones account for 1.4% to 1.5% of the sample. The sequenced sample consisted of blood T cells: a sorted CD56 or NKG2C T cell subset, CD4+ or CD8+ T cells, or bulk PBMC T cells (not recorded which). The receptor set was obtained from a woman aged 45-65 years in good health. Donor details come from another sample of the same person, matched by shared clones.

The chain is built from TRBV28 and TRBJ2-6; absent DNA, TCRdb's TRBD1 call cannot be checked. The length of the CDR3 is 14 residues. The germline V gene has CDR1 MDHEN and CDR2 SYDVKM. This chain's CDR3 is CASSFPGGANVLTF.

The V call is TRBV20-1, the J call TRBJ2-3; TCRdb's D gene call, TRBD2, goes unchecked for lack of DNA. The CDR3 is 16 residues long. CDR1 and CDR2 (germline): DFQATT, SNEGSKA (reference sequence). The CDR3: CSASLREGPGTDTQYF.

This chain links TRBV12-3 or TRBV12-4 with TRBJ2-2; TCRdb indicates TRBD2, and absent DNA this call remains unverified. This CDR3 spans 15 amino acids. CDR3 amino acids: CASRIAGLFPGELFF.

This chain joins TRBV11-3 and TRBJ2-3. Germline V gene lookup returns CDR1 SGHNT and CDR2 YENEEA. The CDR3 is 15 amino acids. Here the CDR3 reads CASSLDRPSTDTQYF.

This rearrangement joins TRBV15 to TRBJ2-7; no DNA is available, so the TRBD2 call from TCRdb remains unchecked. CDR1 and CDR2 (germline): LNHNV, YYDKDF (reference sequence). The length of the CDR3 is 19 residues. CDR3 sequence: CATSRVGTGLAGSIYEQYF.

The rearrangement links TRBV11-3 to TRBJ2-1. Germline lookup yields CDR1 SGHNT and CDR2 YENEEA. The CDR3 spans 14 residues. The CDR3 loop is CASSLDLGIHEQFF.

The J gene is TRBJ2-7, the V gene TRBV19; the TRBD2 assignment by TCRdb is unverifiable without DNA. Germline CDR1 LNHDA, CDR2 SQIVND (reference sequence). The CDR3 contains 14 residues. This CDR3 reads CASSMTGTSYEQYF. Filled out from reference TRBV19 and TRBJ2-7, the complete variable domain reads DGGITQSPKYLFRKEGQNVTLSCEQNLNHDAMYWYRQDPGQGLRLIYYSQIVNDFQKGDIAEGYSVSREKKESFPLTVTSAQKNPTAFYLCASSMTGTSYEQYFGPGTRLTVT.

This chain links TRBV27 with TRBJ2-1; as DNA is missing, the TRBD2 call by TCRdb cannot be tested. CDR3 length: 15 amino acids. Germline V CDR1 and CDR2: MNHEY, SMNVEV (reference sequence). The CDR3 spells CASSFWLAGNNEQFF.

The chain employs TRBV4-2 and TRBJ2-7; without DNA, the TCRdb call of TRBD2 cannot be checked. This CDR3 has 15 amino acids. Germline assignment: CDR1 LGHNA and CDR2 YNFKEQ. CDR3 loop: CASSQDRRADSEQYF.

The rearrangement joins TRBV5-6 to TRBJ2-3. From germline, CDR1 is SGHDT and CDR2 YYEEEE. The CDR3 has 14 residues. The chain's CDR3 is CASSLSQTTDTQYF.

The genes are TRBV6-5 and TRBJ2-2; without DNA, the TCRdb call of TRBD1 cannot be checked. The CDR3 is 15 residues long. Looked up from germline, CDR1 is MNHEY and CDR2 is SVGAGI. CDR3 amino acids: CASSYVGGPTGELFF.

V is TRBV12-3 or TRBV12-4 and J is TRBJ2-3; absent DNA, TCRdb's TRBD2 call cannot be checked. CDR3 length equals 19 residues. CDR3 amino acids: CASSSLPRRQVGDTDTQYF.

The CDR3 reads CSAPTKDTQYF. This sequence joins TRBV20-1 and TRBJ2-3. The germline CDR1 and CDR2 sequences are DFQATT and SNEGSKA (reference sequence). The CDR3 has 11 residues.

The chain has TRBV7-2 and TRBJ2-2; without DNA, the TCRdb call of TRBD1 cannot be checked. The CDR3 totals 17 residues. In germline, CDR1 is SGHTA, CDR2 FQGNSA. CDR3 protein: CASSLNPTGSYTGELFF.

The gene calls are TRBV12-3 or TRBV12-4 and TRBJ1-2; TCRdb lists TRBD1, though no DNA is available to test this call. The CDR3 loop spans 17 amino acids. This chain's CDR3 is CASSLVGTGSLTYGYTF.

The chain's CDR3 is CASSLGTAYTEAFF. The chain employs TRBV5-5 and TRBJ1-1. Per the germline V gene, CDR1 is SGHKS and CDR2 is YYEKEE (reference sequence). CDR3 length: 14 residues.

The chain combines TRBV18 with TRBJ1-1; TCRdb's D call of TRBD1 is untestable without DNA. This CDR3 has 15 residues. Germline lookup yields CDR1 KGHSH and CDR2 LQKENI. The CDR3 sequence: CASSPLRRGGREAFF.

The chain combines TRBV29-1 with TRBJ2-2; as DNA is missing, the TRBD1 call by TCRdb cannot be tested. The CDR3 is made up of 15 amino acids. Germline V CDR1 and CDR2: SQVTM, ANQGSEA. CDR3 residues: CSVGGQGAVTGELFF.

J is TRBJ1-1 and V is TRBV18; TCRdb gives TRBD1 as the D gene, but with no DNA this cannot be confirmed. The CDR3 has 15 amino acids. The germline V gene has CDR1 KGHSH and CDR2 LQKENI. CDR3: CASSPPTGMRPEAFF.

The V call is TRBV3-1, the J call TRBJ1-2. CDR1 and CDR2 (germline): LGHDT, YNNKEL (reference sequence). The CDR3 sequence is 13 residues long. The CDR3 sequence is CASSQEFQYGYTF. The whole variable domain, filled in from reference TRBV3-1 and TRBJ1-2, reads DTAVSQTPKYLVTQMGNDKSIKCEQNLGHDTMYWYKQDSKKFLKIMFSYNNKELIINETVPNRFSPKSPDKAHLNLHINSLELGDSAVYFCASSQEFQYGYTFGSGTRLTVV.

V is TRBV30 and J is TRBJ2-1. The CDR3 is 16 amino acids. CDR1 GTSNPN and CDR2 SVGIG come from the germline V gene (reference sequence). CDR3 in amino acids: CAWSVEVRSSYNEQFF.

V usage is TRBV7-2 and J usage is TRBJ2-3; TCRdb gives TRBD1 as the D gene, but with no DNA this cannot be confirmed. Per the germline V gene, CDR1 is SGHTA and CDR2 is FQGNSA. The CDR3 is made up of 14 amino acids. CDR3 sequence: CASSSGDNTDTQYF.